Shown below are 20 T cell receptor beta chains from a single sample sequenced in a study of shared clonotypes between healthy human individuals. The protocol was immunoSEQ multiplex PCR, while the TCRdb copy is restricted to in-frame clones and leaves out a portion. The sample holds over 700,000 clones; over 60% are singletons and the top ten take more than 1.5%. The source material was memory CD4+ T cells sorted from blood. Subset here: CD45RA-negative fraction. These receptors were taken from a woman in her 30s in good health.

The chain carries TRBV5-1 and TRBJ1-1; TRBD1 might be the D (5 bases). From germline, CDR1 is SGHRS and CDR2 YFSETQ. The CDR3 runs to 17 residues. V lost 3 bases, J lost 4 bases, and 22 bases lay in between. The CDR3 bases are TGCGCCAGCAGCTCGGGCTATGTATACGCCGGGGCCACTGAAGCTTTCTTT. Protein: CASSSGYVYAGATEAFF.

V gene TRBV5-1 combines with J gene TRBJ2-7; TRBD1 agrees at 7 bases. Trimming cost V 0 bases and J 1 base; bases outside gene matches: 4. Germline V gives CDR1 SGHRS, CDR2 YFSETQ. The CDR3 covers 15 residues. CDR3 DNA: TGCGCCAGCAGCTTGGGAGACAGGGCTTCCTACGAGCAGTACTTC. Translation gives CASSLGDRASYEQYF.

V gene TRBV30 combines with J gene TRBJ2-5; D unresolved. Trimming left V 4 bases short and J 2 bases short, with 11 bases between. CDR3 length equals 13 residues. Germline values: CDR1 GTSNPN, CDR2 SVGIG (reference sequence). CDR3 loop: CAWTIGFQETQYF. DNA for the CDR3: TGTGCCTGGACTATCGGTTTTCAAGAGACCCAGTACTTC.

This clone was seen only once. The rearrangement uses TRBV5-4 and TRBJ1-2; 7 bases match TRBD1. The V and J ends lost 2 bases and 6 bases, in that order; junction bases with no gene match: 13. In germline, CDR1 is SGHNT, CDR2 YYREEE (reference sequence). This CDR3 spans 16 amino acids. DNA for the CDR3: TGTGCCAGCAGCTTACCCAACCGACAGGGCATGGATGGCTACACCTTC. Translated, it gives CASSLPNRQGMDGYTF.

This chain uses TRBV25-1 with TRBJ2-7, with no clear D. Trimming shortened V by 2 bases and J by 4 bases, and 9 bases separated the two germline ends. Per germline, CDR1 MGHDK and CDR2 SYGVNS. This CDR3 comprises 13 residues. The CDR3 loop is CASSEVTEYEQYF. Written as DNA, the CDR3 is TGTGCCAGCAGTGAAGTCACTGAGTACGAGCAGTACTTC.

The chain couples TRBV19 to TRBJ2-2, with D maybe TRBD1 (6 bases). Germline CDR1 reads LNHDA; CDR2 reads SQIVND (reference sequence). The CDR3 runs 15 residues. V was pared by 5 bases and J by 3 bases, with 13 bases between. CDR3 amino acids: CASSGLGAYTGELFF. DNA of the CDR3: TGTGCCAGTAGTGGGCTGGGGGCCTACACCGGGGAGCTGTTTTTT.

This sequence joins TRBV5-1 and TRBJ2-2, with D unresolved. Trimming took 0 bases from V and 7 from J, leaving 7 bases between them. This CDR3 has 13 amino acids. CDR1 and CDR2 from the germline V gene are SGHRS and YFSETQ. The CDR3 DNA follows: TGCGCCAGCAGCTTGGCTGCGGTCGGGGAGCTGTTTTTT. The encoded protein is CASSLAAVGELFF.

V and J are TRBV4-1 and TRBJ2-6; D gene uncertain. The CDR3 length is 18 residues. V lost 4 bases and J 0 bases, leaving 16 bases between the germline ends. The germline gives CDR1 MGHRA, CDR2 YSYEKL. The CDR3 protein is CASSRGLYSPSGANVLTF. The DNA for the CDR3 is TGCGCCAGCAGCCGTGGTCTCTACAGTCCCTCTGGGGCCAACGTCCTGACTTTC.

The genes are TRBV16 and TRBJ2-5; 7 bases align to TRBD1. J was trimmed by 0 bases and V by 7 bases; bases with no gene match: 5. Looked up from germline, CDR1 is KGHSY and CDR2 is FQNENV. CDR3 length: 14 residues. This chain's CDR3 is CASTKDRNQETQYF. The CDR3 nucleotides are TGTGCCAGCACCAAGGACAGGAACCAAGAGACCCAGTACTTC.

This chain uses TRBV28 with TRBJ1-1; possibly TRBD1 for D (5 bases). The V end was cut by 6 bases, the J end by 6 bases, with 14 bases between. Per the germline V gene, CDR1 is MDHEN and CDR2 is SYDVKM. The CDR3 loop spans 13 amino acids. For the CDR3, the DNA is TGTGCCAGCAGATTGGGGCAGGTCTCTGAAGCTTTCTTT. This codes for CASRLGQVSEAFF.

The chain employs TRBV28 and TRBJ2-2; a weak D match, TRBD1 (6 bases). The CDR3 totals 15 residues. Trimming cost V 2 bases and J 6 bases, with 13 bases left between them. CDR1 and CDR2 (germline): MDHEN, SYDVKM. CDR3 DNA sequence: TGTGCCAGCAGTTTAGCGACACAGGGATCCGGGGAGCTGTTTTTT. This gives the protein CASSLATQGSGELFF.

The V gene is TRBV5-8, the J gene TRBJ2-3, with unresolved D. With 0 bases removed from V and 0 bases from J, the gap between germline ends came to 8 bases. CDR3 length: 15 amino acids. Germline CDR1 and CDR2: SGHTS and YDEGEE. CDR3 in DNA: TGTGCCAGCAGCTTGGAAGTCGGAAGCACAGATACGCAGTATTTT. As protein: CASSLEVGSTDTQYF.

On this clone: This clone may be a read error of a much larger clone one base away. Other DNA sequences in the same sample also yield this CDR3. The genes are TRBV5-1 and TRBJ2-5; D remains ambiguous. The CDR3 extends over 11 amino acids. CDR1 is SGHRS, CDR2 YFSETQ, per germline. The V end was cut by 2 bases, the J end by 3 bases, with 2 bases between. The CDR3 protein is CASSFEETQYF. The CDR3 region has the DNA TGCGCCAGCAGCTTCGAAGAGACCCAGTACTTC.

The chain carries TRBV11-2 and TRBJ2-1; D is perhaps TRBD2 (5 bases). Germline V gene data show CDR1 as SGHAT and CDR2 as FQNNGV. CDR3 size: 14 residues. Between the trimmed V and J ends, which lost 0 bases and 4 bases, there was a span of 7 bases. The CDR3 DNA is TGTGCCAGCAGCTTAGACCGCGGGTACAATGAGCAGTTCTTC. Translation gives CASSLDRGYNEQFF.

V is TRBV11-2 and J is TRBJ2-1; D assignment may be TRBD1 or TRBD2 (5 bases each). The CDR3 spans 15 residues. V was clipped by 1 base and J by 1 base, with 8 bases between them. CDR1 and CDR2 from the germline V gene are SGHAT and FQNNGV. The chain's CDR3 is CASSLGGDSYNEQFF. CDR3 coding DNA: TGTGCCAGCAGCTTAGGAGGGGATTCCTACAATGAGCAGTTCTTC.

This sequence joins TRBV29-1 and TRBJ1-1; D is uncertain. The germline CDR1 and CDR2 sequences are SQVTM and ANQGSEA. The CDR3 totals 12 residues. With 6 bases removed from V and 6 bases from J, the gap between germline ends came to 14 bases. The CDR3 here is CSVAAKRAEAFF. The CDR3, as DNA: TGCAGCGTCGCGGCGAAGAGGGCTGAAGCTTTCTTT.

The CDR3 nucleotides read TGTGCCAGCAGCCGGACAGGGCGGTCCTACGAGCAGTACTTC. Translation: CASSRTGRSYEQYF. The J gene is TRBJ2-7, the V gene TRBV5-6; 8 bases map to TRBD1. Germline CDR1 SGHDT, CDR2 YYEEEE. CDR3 length: 14 amino acids. After removal of 4 bases from V and 1 base from J, the junction contained 4 bases not matched to a gene.

This chain joins TRBV30 and TRBJ1-4; TRBD1 matches 9 bases. The V segment lost 3 bases and the J segment 8 bases; nucleotides outside the gene matches: 7. CDR3 length: 14 residues. Germline values: CDR1 GTSNPN, CDR2 SVGIG (reference sequence). Here the CDR3 reads CAWRTGGIREKLFF. As DNA, the CDR3 is TGTGCCTGGAGAACAGGGGGCATTAGGGAAAAACTGTTTTTT.

The CDR3 region is CATSGTGNEKLFF. CDR3 sequence (DNA): TGTGCCACCTCCGGGACGGGAAATGAAAAACTGTTTTTT. The chain is built from TRBV2 and TRBJ1-4, with a possible D match to TRBD1 (5 bases). V lost 10 bases and J lost 5, with 14 bases in between. This CDR3 contains 13 residues. Germline CDR1 is SNHLY and CDR2 is FYNNEI.

V usage is TRBV11-2 and J usage is TRBJ1-1; possibly TRBD1 for D (6 bases). The CDR3 sequence is 13 residues long. Trimming pared 5 bases from V and 11 bases from J, leaving 18 bases between. Germline V gene sequence: CDR1 SGHAT, CDR2 FQNNGV. CDR3 loop: CASSLTLQGMAFF. In DNA, the CDR3 is TGTGCCAGCAGCCTAACACTACAGGGTATGGCTTTCTTT.